Shown below are 26 T cell receptor beta chains from a single sample sequenced in a study of monozygotic twins with inflammatory bowel disease. TCRdb derives one entry per CDR3 protein from the 5' RACE reads, leaving out DNA. The data show about 300,000 distinct CDR3 sequences, and the top ten clones hold less than 6.5%. The sequenced sample was blood. These receptors were obtained from a human donor with ulcerative colitis or Crohn's disease, or a healthy co-twin of an affected twin (not recorded which).

The rearrangement links TRBV15 to TRBJ2-7. Germline lookup yields CDR1 LNHNV and CDR2 YYDKDF (reference sequence). This CDR3 has 12 amino acids. The CDR3 sequence is CATSRSGYEQYF.

V and J are TRBV12-3 or TRBV12-4 and TRBJ1-2; the TRBD1 assignment by TCRdb is unverifiable without DNA. The CDR3 spans 12 residues. The CDR3 region is CASSGSGSGYTF.

The rearrangement links TRBV18 to TRBJ1-1. Germline V gene lookup returns CDR1 KGHSH and CDR2 LQKENI. The CDR3 extends over 12 amino acids. CDR3 region: CASSPWDSEAFF. The full variable domain, in which reference TRBV18 and TRBJ1-1 provide the parts outside the CDR3, is NAGVMQNPRHLVRRRGQEARLRCSPMKGHSHVYWYRQLPEEGLKFMVYLQKENIIDESGMPKERFSAEFPKEGPSILRIQQVVRGDSAAYFCASSPWDSEAFFGQGTRLTVV.

The chain joins TRBV6-5 to TRBJ2-7; absent DNA, TCRdb's TRBD2 call cannot be checked. Germline CDR1 MNHEY, CDR2 SVGAGI. The CDR3 contains 14 residues. The CDR3 region is CASSSNSGSQEQYF.

The chain has TRBV5-1 and TRBJ1-5; as DNA is missing, the TRBD1 call by TCRdb cannot be tested. Germline CDR1 SGHRS, CDR2 YFSETQ. The length of the CDR3 is 15 residues. CDR3 loop: CASSLAGTVGDPQHF. The full variable domain, rest sourced from reference TRBV5-1 and TRBJ1-5, is KAGVTQTPRYLIKTRGQQVTLSCSPISGHRSVSWYQQTPGQGLQFLFEYFSETQRNKGNFPGRFSGRQFSNSRSEMNVSTLELGDSALYLCASSLAGTVGDPQHFGDGTRLSIL.

The rearrangement uses TRBV28 and TRBJ2-1; TCRdb designates TRBD1, a call that cannot be tested without DNA. CDR1 MDHEN and CDR2 SYDVKM come from the germline V gene. The CDR3 has 15 amino acids. CDR3 sequence: CASSEPGQGRNKQFF.

This rearrangement joins TRBV4-2 to TRBJ2-1; the TRBD2 assignment by TCRdb is unverifiable without DNA. In germline, CDR1 is LGHNA, CDR2 YNFKEQ. The CDR3 loop spans 16 amino acids. CDR3 protein: CASSQGTSGSVHEQFF.

This chain links TRBV27 with TRBJ1-1; TCRdb designates TRBD1, a call that cannot be tested without DNA. CDR1 MNHEY and CDR2 SMNVEV come from the germline V gene (reference sequence). The CDR3 runs to 16 residues. CDR3 amino acids: CASSLSPRERVAETFF.

The rearrangement links TRBV4-3 to TRBJ2-7; TCRdb selects TRBD2, and the lack of DNA leaves this call unchecked. The length of the CDR3 is 16 residues. Germline loops: CDR1 LGHNA, CDR2 YSLEER. The CDR3 spells CASSQAGGRPTYEQYF.

CDR3 residues: CASSPGGHGSNQPQHF. The chain links TRBV4-3 to TRBJ1-5; TCRdb names TRBD1, which stays unverified in the absence of DNA. Germline values: CDR1 LGHNA, CDR2 YSLEER. The CDR3 is made up of 16 amino acids.

This chain connects TRBV4-2 to TRBJ2-2; TCRdb's D gene call, TRBD2, goes unchecked for lack of DNA. This CDR3 has 14 residues. Germline V gene data show CDR1 as LGHNA and CDR2 as YNFKEQ. The CDR3 protein is CASSQGRAGGELFF.

The V call is TRBV20-1, the J call TRBJ2-4; TCRdb indicates TRBD2, and absent DNA this call remains unverified. The CDR3 is 15 amino acids. Germline V lookup: CDR1 DFQATT, CDR2 SNEGSKA (reference sequence). The chain's CDR3 is CSGRDFSGAKNIQYF.

The chain combines TRBV7-3 with TRBJ2-1. CDR1 SGHTA and CDR2 FQGTGA come from the germline V gene. The CDR3 sequence is 15 residues long. The chain's CDR3 is CASSFGPESNNEQFF.

The chain carries TRBV20-1 and TRBJ2-7; as DNA is missing, the TRBD1 call by TCRdb cannot be tested. The CDR3 loop spans 15 amino acids. CDR1 is DFQATT, CDR2 SNEGSKA, per germline (reference sequence). The CDR3 sequence is CSAYGTGKGSYEQYF.

This chain connects TRBV29-1 to TRBJ2-1; the TCRdb D gene call, TRBD2, has no DNA to confirm it. The CDR3 is made up of 13 amino acids. Germline CDR1 is SQVTM and CDR2 is ANQGSEA. The CDR3 protein is CSVRSGLAAEQFF.

The J gene is TRBJ2-1, the V gene TRBV20-1; lacking DNA, the TRBD1 call made by TCRdb goes unchecked. The germline V gene has CDR1 DFQATT and CDR2 SNEGSKA (reference sequence). The CDR3 consists of 14 residues. The CDR3 here is CSASPAGAPGEQFF.

This chain uses TRBV20-1 with TRBJ2-3. Germline CDR1 and CDR2: DFQATT and SNEGSKA (reference sequence). CDR3 size: 16 residues. The chain's CDR3 is CSARELPSGDTDTQYF.

The V and J genes are TRBV11-1 and TRBJ2-3; the TCRdb D gene call, TRBD2, has no DNA to confirm it. Germline CDR1 reads SGHAT; CDR2 reads FQDESV (reference sequence). The CDR3 is made up of 20 amino acids. The CDR3 reads CASSLEALAGGPSGTDTQYF.

The rearrangement links TRBV6-1 to TRBJ2-7; TCRdb outputs TRBD2, but without DNA this stays unchecked. CDR3 length: 12 residues. Germline V gene data show CDR1 as MNHNS and CDR2 as SASEGT. CDR3 loop: CASMPPSGRQYF.

This chain links TRBV7-2 with TRBJ2-7; TCRdb's D call of TRBD2 is untestable without DNA. The V gene's germline CDR1 is SGHTA and CDR2 FQGNSA. The CDR3 has 14 residues. The CDR3 here is CASSQRDYSYEQYF.

The rearrangement joins TRBV5-6 to TRBJ2-1. Per germline, CDR1 SGHDT and CDR2 YYEEEE. This CDR3 has 16 amino acids. CDR3 sequence: CASSRLTGVSYNEQFF.

The chain links TRBV7-2 to TRBJ2-1. Looked up from germline, CDR1 is SGHTA and CDR2 is FQGNSA. CDR3 size: 12 residues. The CDR3 loop is CASSPGPDVQFF. Together with reference TRBV7-2 and TRBJ2-1, the CDR3 gives the full variable domain: GAGVSQSPSNKVTEKGKDVELRCDPISGHTALYWYRQSLGQGLEFLIYFQGNSAPDKSGLPSDRFSAERTGGSVSTLTIQRTQQEDSAVYLCASSPGPDVQFFGPGTRLTVL.

The rearrangement joins TRBV29-1 to TRBJ2-2. The CDR3 has 12 residues. The germline V gene has CDR1 SQVTM and CDR2 ANQGSEA. CDR3 loop: CSGQKNTGELFF.

V is TRBV7-2 and J is TRBJ1-4; no DNA is available, so the TRBD1 call from TCRdb remains unchecked. The CDR3 has 15 residues. Germline lookup yields CDR1 SGHTA and CDR2 FQGNSA. CDR3 protein: CASSLDIPRGEKLFF.

The V gene is TRBV9, the J gene TRBJ2-3. The CDR3 is 12 amino acids. Germline V gene sequence: CDR1 SGDLS, CDR2 YYNGEE. This CDR3 is CASSAAGDTQYF.

The gene calls are TRBV7-3 and TRBJ1-2. Germline values: CDR1 SGHTA, CDR2 FQGTGA. The CDR3 spans 16 residues. CDR3 sequence: CASSLTGTSSAYGYTF. The variable domain in full, completed from reference TRBV7-3 and TRBJ1-2, reads GAGVSQTPSNKVTEKGKYVELRCDPISGHTALYWYRQSLGQGPEFLIYFQGTGAADDSGLPNDRFFAVRPEGSVSTLKIQRTERGDSAVYLCASSLTGTSSAYGYTFGSGTRLTVV.